The rows below give T cell receptor beta chains drawn from one sample of a study of early T cells in non-severe SARS-CoV-2 infection. Each CDR3 protein is one row after TCRdb ran MiXCR on the 5' RACE reads. The repertoire holds tens of thousands of distinct CDR3 sequences, with about 10% as singletons. Source material: whole blood. The receptors were sampled from an adult who was a healthcare worker with PCR-confirmed SARS-CoV-2 infection or an uninfected control (not recorded which). Each CDR3 is given with its conserved first and last residue. Each record gives: V gene, D gene, clone size, J gene, CDR3 DNA, CDR3 protein. D genes are given only for firm matches. Clone size is stated in some rows and not others, as once, few, many or a class when expanded.

>TRBV3-1|TRBD1|many|TRBJ1-5
TGTGCCAGCAGCCCCGGGACAGGGGGCGATCAGCCCCAGCATTTT
CASSPGTGGDQPQHF
>TRBV10-3|-|-|TRBJ1-2
TGTGCCATAACAGACTCCTATGGCTACACCTTC
CAITDSYGYTF
>TRBV7-9|TRBD2|few|TRBJ2-3
TGTGCCAGCAGTCCGACAGCGGGAGGGCCGCGGGATACGCAGTATTTT
CASSPTAGGPRDTQYF
>TRBV2|-|many|TRBJ2-7
TGTGCCAGCAGTGAGAACAGGGATTCCTACGAGCAGTACTTC
CASSENRDSYEQYF
>TRBV4-3|-|many|TRBJ1-2
TGCGCCAGCAGCCAAGGAAGGAGTGATGGCTACACCTTC
CASSQGRSDGYTF
>TRBV7-2|-|-|TRBJ1-1
TGTGCCAGCAGCCCCGACCGACAGATTTTGGCTTTCTTT
CASSPDRQILAFF
>TRBV7-6|TRBD2|many|TRBJ2-5
TGTGCCAGCAGCTTAACATCCCGCGGGGGAGCGTACTTC
CASSLTSRGGAYF
>TRBV5-4|TRBD1|many|TRBJ2-6
TGTGCCAGCAGCTACGACAGGGGGCGTGGGTCTGGGGCCAACGTCCTGACTTTC
CASSYDRGRGSGANVLTF
>TRBV29-1|TRBD1|many|TRBJ1-2
TGCAGCGTTGTAACTGGGACAGTAAACTATGGCTACACCTTC
CSVVTGTVNYGYTF
>TRBV12-5|-|many|TRBJ2-7
TGTGCTAGTGGTTTGGGACACACCTACGAGCAGTACTTC
CASGLGHTYEQYF
>TRBV5-5|TRBD2|many|TRBJ2-7
TGTGCCAGCAGTCCGAGCTGGCTAGCGGGAAACGAGCAGTACTTC
CASSPSWLAGNEQYF
>TRBV6-6|-|-|TRBJ1-5
TGTGCCAGCAGTTACTTGGGGAGCAATCAGCCCCAGCATTTT
CASSYLGSNQPQHF
>TRBV7-2|TRBD1|-|TRBJ2-2
TGTGCCAGCAGCTTCGACAGGGGGAGCACCGGGGAGCTGTTTTTT
CASSFDRGSTGELFF
>TRBV19|-|few|TRBJ1-4
TGTGCCAGTAGTCGATCTGCAACTAATGAAAAACTGTTTTTT
CASSRSATNEKLFF
>TRBV10-3|-|-|TRBJ2-7
TGTGCCATCAGTGAGTTTGCTAGGGAGCAGTACTTC
CAISEFAREQYF
>TRBV12-3/TRBV12-4|-|many|TRBJ1-5
TGTGCCAGCAGTTTAAAGGGGGTATTCCAGCCCCAGCATTTT
CASSLKGVFQPQHF
>TRBV2|TRBD2|-|TRBJ2-5
TGTGCCAGCAGTGTCGACTTAAGCGGGGGAGAGCAAGAGACCCAGTACTTC
CASSVDLSGGEQETQYF